The present entry profiles one T cell receptor (beta chain) with its context. What antigen it recognizes has not been identified. The record has no base qualities; no much larger clone is one base away. The CDR3 regions of human TCRbeta chains were subjected to immunosequencing. Per the source publication's procedure: TCRs in the repertoires were matched against a reference library of SARS-CoV-2-specific TCRs that had been generated with the MIRA antigen-specificity platform. Breadth meant the fraction of unique TCRs that were SARS-CoV-2-associated, whereas depth meant the fraction of total T cells that were SARS-CoV-2-associated. Using the MIRA data, each spike-specific TCR was assigned both to the spike region to which the TCR was reactive and to a CD4 or CD8 class. Log10-transformed breadth and depth values were compared by one-way ANOVA with Sidak's multiple comparisons tests. TCRdb limited this immuneACCESS table to in-frame rearrangements with V and J called. A share of clones is missing; checked studies link under half to unresolved V genes, and the rest is unexplained. From that table come the V and J calls and clone size; the DNA was used to work out D and trimming. This sample has 150,000 to 200,000 clones in its table, and around 94% of those were observed once. About 0.64% of the sample is in the top ten clones.

Interpreted using the paper, the time point label stands for: baseline before first vaccination. Vaccinee samples came from UK trials COV001 and COV002, including a single-blind randomized controlled phase 2/3 trial of AZD1222 (ChAdOx1 nCoV-19) in healthy adults. For TCRbeta chain sequencing, PBMC samples from trial participants were taken at day 0 and at day 28 after the second dose. This sample is drawn from a study of T cell responses to AZD1222 COVID-19 vaccine (dated by TCRdb to about 2021). About the study as a whole: AZD1222 recipients with second doses at about 4 weeks or about 12 weeks were pooled, because spike-specific TCR depth and breadth did not differ between schedules. Trial participants were enrolled by age into 18-55, 56-69 and 70-plus year subgroups, with 148, 28 and 57 TCR-sequenced participants respectively. TCR sequencing was performed for 230 to 250 trial participants, of whom roughly 200 were given two doses of AZD1222 and around 25 were given two doses of MenACWY control vaccine.

Including cysteine and phenylalanine, the CDR3 has 15 amino acids. The sequence is cut down to CDR3 DNA, 45 bases in frame from base 1. The germline V gene yields MDHEN for CDR1 and SYDVKM for CDR2. The junction shows trimming of 4 bases on V and 1 base on J, plus 12 bases between the germline ends. The paper's findings and limits, for the study overall: Conclusions about previously exposed vaccinees are limited because only five or six AZD1222 recipients were SARS-CoV-2 seropositive at baseline. Vaccine-associated CD4 TCRs spanned the whole spike protein, with dominant responses in regions 160-218 and 743-854. Spike-specific TCR breadth and depth rose significantly after two AZD1222 doses compared with day 0 and with MenACWY recipients. Reportedly, almost half of the unique spike-specific TCRs recognized epitopes lying outside the regions that are mutated in the B.1.351 and B.1.1.7 variants. Because no day 14 peak-response samples were available, repertoires were characterized only after the peak T cell response. Most participants were white British and females outnumbered males, and the authors suggested that clonal diversity may have been underestimated. The 56-69-year group was small, and its depth increase did not reach significance, likely because of low power.

The receptor comes from an adult in good health. This receptor chain uses TRBV28 and TRBJ2-3, with an unclear D gene assignment. The sample consisted of peripheral blood, taken on day 0 of AZD1222 vaccination. The CDR3 reads as follows: CASSSPLGRTDTQYF. The bases read TGTGCCAGCAGTTCCCCCCTCGGACGCACAGATACGCAGTATTTT.